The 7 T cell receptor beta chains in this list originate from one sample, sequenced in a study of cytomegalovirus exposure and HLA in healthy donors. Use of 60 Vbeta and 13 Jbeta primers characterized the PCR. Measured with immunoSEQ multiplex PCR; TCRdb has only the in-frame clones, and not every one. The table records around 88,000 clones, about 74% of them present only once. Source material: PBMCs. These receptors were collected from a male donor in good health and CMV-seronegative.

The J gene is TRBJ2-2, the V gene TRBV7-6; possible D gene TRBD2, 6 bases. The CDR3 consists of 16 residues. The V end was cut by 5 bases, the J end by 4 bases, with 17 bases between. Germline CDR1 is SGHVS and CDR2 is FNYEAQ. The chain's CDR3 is CASSPRGGIGTGELFF. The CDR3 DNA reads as TGTGCCAGCAGCCCCCGGGGCGGGATCGGCACCGGGGAGCTGTTTTTT.

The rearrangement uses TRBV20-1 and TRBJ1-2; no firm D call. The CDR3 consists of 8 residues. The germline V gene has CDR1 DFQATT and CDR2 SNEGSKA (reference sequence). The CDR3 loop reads CTTQGYTF. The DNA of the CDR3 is TGCACCACACAGGGCTACACCTTC.

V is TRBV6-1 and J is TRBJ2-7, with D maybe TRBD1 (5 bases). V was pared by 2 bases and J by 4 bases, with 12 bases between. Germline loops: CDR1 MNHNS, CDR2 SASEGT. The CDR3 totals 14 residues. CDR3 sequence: CASSERQKFYEQYF. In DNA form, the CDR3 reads TGTGCCAGCAGTGAACGACAGAAGTTTTACGAGCAGTACTTC.

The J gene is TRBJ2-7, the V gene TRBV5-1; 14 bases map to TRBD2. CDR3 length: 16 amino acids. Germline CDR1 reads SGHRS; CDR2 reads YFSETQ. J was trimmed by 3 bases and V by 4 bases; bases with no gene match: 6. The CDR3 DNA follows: TGCGCCAGCAGCCCGGGGACTAGCGGGAGTCTCTACGAGCAGTACTTC. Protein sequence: CASSPGTSGSLYEQYF. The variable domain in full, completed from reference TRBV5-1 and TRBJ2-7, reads KAGVTQTPRYLIKTRGQQVTLSCSPISGHRSVSWYQQTPGQGLQFLFEYFSETQRNKGNFPGRFSGRQFSNSRSEMNVSTLELGDSALYLCASSPGTSGSLYEQYFGPGTRLTVT.

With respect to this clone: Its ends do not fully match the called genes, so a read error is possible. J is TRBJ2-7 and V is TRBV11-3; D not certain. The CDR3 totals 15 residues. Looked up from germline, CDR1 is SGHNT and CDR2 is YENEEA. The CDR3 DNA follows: TGTGCCAGCAGCTCCAACAGCCATTCCTCCTCCGAGCAGTACTTC. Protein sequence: CASSSNSHSSSEQYF.

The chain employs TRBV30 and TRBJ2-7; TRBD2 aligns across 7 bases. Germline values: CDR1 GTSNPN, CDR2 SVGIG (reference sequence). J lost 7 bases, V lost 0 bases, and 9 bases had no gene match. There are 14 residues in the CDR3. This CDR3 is CAWSVLAGVGEQYF. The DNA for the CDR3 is TGTGCCTGGAGTGTACTGGCGGGAGTTGGAGAGCAGTACTTC.

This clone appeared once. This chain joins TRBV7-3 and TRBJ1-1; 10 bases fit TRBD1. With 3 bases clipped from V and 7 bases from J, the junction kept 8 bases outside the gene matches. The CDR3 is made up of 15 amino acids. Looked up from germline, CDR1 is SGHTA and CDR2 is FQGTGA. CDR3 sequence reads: CASSFLGTGVGEAFF. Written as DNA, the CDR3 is TGTGCCAGCAGCTTCCTAGGGACAGGGGTTGGTGAAGCTTTCTTT. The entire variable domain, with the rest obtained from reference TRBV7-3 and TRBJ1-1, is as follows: GAGVSQTPSNKVTEKGKYVELRCDPISGHTALYWYRQSLGQGPEFLIYFQGTGAADDSGLPNDRFFAVRPEGSVSTLKIQRTERGDSAVYLCASSFLGTGVGEAFFGQGTRLTVV.